The sequence of this T cell receptor beta chain was determined in a study of Ad26.COV2.S vaccination and SARS-CoV-2 variants. At the level of the study: Ad26.COV2.S was injected intramuscularly once or twice, 56 days apart.

Germline-derived CDR1 and CDR2 are LGHNA and YSLEER. V shed 0 bases, J shed 5 bases, and the junction held 14 bases outside the gene matches. The length of the CDR3 is 20 residues. The method was immunoSEQ multiplex PCR; TCRdb's version includes in-frame clones alone and lacks a portion of them. The sample shows roughly 250,000 clones, approximately 90% of them seen only once. Treatment denoted: 15 to 20 received Ad26.COV2.S at low or high dose, single or two shots; several received placebo; per-sample allocation not given. Sampling was performed 63 days after the first vaccine or placebo injection. Whoever gave the sample was an adult aged 18-55 years in Boston.

This TCR came from a person aged 18 to 65 who received the Ad26.COV2.S COVID-19 vaccine or a placebo. Sequenced material: peripheral blood, taken in a trial of Ad26.COV2.S vaccine versus placebo. The V call is TRBV4-3, the J call TRBJ2-1; 12 bases fit TRBD2. The CDR3 DNA reads as TGCGCCAGCAGCCAAGATCTGTCTAGCGGGAGGGAGGGAGGCCACAATGAGCAGTTCTTC. Protein sequence: CASSQDLSSGREGGHNEQFF.